This T cell receptor beta chain emerged from a study of cytomegalovirus exposure and HLA in healthy donors. As for the study in general: The platform used for the approximately 120 validation repertoires matched that of the roughly 630 first-cohort repertoires, a later analysis reported.

Looked up from germline, CDR1 is SGDLS and CDR2 is YYNGEE. V lost 2 bases, J lost 4 bases, and 3 bases stayed unmatched. The CDR3 is made up of 14 amino acids. Whole-study results and caveats: With high specificity and sensitivity, the classifier reportedly diagnosed cytomegalovirus status. In the 95 to 150 validation repertoires, a later analysis found that first-cohort TCR clusters tended to co-occur.

On this clone: Antigen: not known.

TCRdb's copy holds only in-frame clones and misses some; the assay was immunoSEQ multiplex PCR. The profile shows about 140,000 clones, 94% of them singletons. The rearrangement joins TRBV9 to TRBJ2-5; the match to TRBD2 covers 9 bases. The sample comprised PBMCs. The sequence was obtained from a young man in good health and CMV-seropositive. CDR3 DNA: TGTGCCAGCAGCGTTAATAGCGGGAGAGAGACCCAGTACTTC. It specifies CASSVNSGRETQYF.